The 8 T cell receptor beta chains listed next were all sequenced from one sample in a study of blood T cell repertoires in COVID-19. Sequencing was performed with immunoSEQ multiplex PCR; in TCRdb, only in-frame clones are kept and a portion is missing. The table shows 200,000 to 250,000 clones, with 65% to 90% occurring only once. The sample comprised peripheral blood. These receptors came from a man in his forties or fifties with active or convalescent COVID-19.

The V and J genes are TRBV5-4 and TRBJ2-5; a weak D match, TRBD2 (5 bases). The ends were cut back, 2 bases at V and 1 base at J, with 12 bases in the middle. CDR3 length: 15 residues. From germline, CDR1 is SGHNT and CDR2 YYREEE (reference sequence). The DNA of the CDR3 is TGTGCCAGCAGCTTAGGAACTAGTGGCCAAGAGACCCAGTACTTC. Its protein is CASSLGTSGQETQYF.

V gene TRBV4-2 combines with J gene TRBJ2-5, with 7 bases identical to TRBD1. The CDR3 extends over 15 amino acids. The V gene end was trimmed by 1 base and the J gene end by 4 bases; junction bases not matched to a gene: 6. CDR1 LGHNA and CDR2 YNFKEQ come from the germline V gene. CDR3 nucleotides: TGTGCCAGCAGCCAAGCCCCCAGGGGGTCAGAGACCCAGTACTTC. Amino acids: CASSQAPRGSETQYF.

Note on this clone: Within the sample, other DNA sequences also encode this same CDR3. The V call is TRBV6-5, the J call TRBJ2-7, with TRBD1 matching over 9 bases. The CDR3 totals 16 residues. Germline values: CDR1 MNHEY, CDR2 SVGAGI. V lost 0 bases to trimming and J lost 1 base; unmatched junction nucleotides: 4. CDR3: CASSYSRTGDSYEQYF. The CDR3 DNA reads TGTGCCAGCAGTTACTCGAGGACAGGGGATTCCTACGAGCAGTACTTC.

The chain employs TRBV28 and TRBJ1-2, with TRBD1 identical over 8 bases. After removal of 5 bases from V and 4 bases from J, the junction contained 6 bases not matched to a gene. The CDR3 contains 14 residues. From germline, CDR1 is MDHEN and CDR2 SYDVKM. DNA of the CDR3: TGTGCCAGCAGTGCAGTACAGGGGGGCTATGGCTACACCTTC. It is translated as CASSAVQGGYGYTF.

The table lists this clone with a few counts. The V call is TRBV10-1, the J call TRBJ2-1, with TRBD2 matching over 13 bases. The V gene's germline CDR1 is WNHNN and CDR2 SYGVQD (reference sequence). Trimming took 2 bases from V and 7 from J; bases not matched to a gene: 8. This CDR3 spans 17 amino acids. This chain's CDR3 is CASSEPNGTSGINEQFF. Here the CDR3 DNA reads TGCGCCAGCAGTGAGCCAAACGGGACTAGCGGGATAAATGAGCAGTTCTTC.

This CDR3 is CASSPPPASGSVFYNEQFF. The CDR3 DNA sequence: TGTGCCAGCTCACCACCGCCCGCTAGCGGGAGTGTGTTCTACAATGAGCAGTTCTTC. V usage is TRBV18 and J usage is TRBJ2-1; TRBD2 matches 10 bases. This CDR3 region has 19 residues. V was clipped by 0 bases and J by 3 bases; unmatched bases: 11. Per the germline V gene, CDR1 is KGHSH and CDR2 is LQKENI.

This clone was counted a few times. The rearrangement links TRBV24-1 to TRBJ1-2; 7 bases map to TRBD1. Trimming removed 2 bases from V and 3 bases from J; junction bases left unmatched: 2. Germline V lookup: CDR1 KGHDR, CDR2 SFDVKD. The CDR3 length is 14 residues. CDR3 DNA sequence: TGTGCCACCAGTGATTCCAGGGGGTACTATGGCTACACCTTC. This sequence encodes CATSDSRGYYGYTF.

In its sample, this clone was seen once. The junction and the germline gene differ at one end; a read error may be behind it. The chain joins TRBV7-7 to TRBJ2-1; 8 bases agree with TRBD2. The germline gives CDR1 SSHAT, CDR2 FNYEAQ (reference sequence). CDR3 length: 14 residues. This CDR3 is CASSPGGPYNEQFF. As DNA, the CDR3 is TGTGCTAGCAGCCCGGGGGGGCCCTACAATGAGCAGTTCTTC.